This T cell receptor (beta chain) was observed in a study of T cell responses to AZD1222 COVID-19 vaccine. Findings and caveats of the study: Clonal diversity was possibly underestimated; the donors were predominantly white British and more often female.

In regard to this clone: Its antigen is currently unknown.

CDR1 is LNHDA, CDR2 SQIVND, per germline (reference sequence). V was trimmed by 3 bases and J by 7 bases, leaving 7 bases between them. There are 13 residues in the CDR3. Profiled with immunoSEQ multiplex PCR; TCRdb holds only in-frame clones, not every one. The repertoire holds around 150,000 clones, with roughly 92% as singletons. V usage is TRBV19 and J usage is TRBJ1-6, with D hard to call. Sample: peripheral blood, taken on day 0 of AZD1222 vaccination. This receptor was identified in an adult in good health. The CDR3 region has the DNA TGTGCCAGTAGTATGAGGGAAAATTCACCCCTCCACTTT. Encoded protein: CASSMRENSPLHF.